This T cell receptor (beta chain) comes out of a study of shared clonotypes between healthy human individuals. Worth noting for this clone: Antigen unknown.

Only CD45RO-negative cells positively selected for CCR7 counted as naive CD8 cells, so terminally differentiated effector memory CD45RA+ cells were excluded. Study-wide points: Non-shared clonotypes had lower generation probabilities than clonotypes shared by all four sorted-subset donors.

Sequencing used immunoSEQ multiplex PCR; TCRdb keeps in-frame clones, though not all of them. The sample records 650,000 to 800,000 clones, about 91% being singletons. Per the germline V gene, CDR1 is SGHVS and CDR2 is FNYEAQ. CDR3 length equals 14 residues. Trimming cost V 1 base and J 4 bases, with 11 bases left between them. The clonotype originates from a man aged 25-45 years in good health. The genes are TRBV7-6 and TRBJ2-7, with D maybe TRBD2 (5 bases). Source material: naive CD8+ T cells sorted from blood. The CDR3 coding sequence is TGTGCCAGCAGCTTAGGGGAAGAGGGTTACGAGCAGTACTTC. This sequence encodes CASSLGEEGYEQYF.